This TCR beta chain is drawn from a study of blood T cell repertoires in COVID-19. CDR3 length: 15 residues. V shed 2 bases and J shed 4 bases, with 11 bases lying between them. From germline, CDR1 is SGHTA and CDR2 FQGTGA. Study processing details: Amplification from reference gene primers served as the basis for estimated nucleated cell counts. This table comes from immunoSEQ multiplex PCR, and its TCRdb copy is limited to in-frame clones, with some not included. That table gives V, J and clone size, and the DNA gave D and trimming. This table has some 180,000 clones, approximately 83% appearing once.

This receptor was obtained from a woman aged 35 to 49 with COVID-19, enrolled during active disease. The specimen was peripheral blood. The chain joins TRBV7-3 to TRBJ2-2; D ambiguous. CDR3 protein: CASSLRSPSTGELFF. CDR3 sequence (DNA): TGTGCCAGCAGCTTACGGTCCCCCTCCACCGGGGAGCTGTTTTTT.